These 32 T cell receptor beta chains were all obtained from the same sample, sequenced in a study of T cell responses to AZD1222 COVID-19 vaccine. Produced via immunoSEQ multiplex PCR; TCRdb's table is partial and in-frame only. In the table there are around 4,400 clones, 75% to 90% of which are singletons. This specimen was peripheral blood, taken 28 days after the second AZD1222 dose. These receptors came from an adult who received the AZD1222 COVID-19 vaccine.

The chain has TRBV7-9 and TRBJ1-1, with 9 bases matching TRBD1. The germline V gene has CDR1 SEHNR and CDR2 FQNEAQ (reference sequence). This CDR3 has 15 residues. Trimming removed 6 bases from V and 0 bases from J; junction bases left unmatched: 5. The chain's CDR3 is CASRTGTGLNTEAFF. The CDR3 DNA is TGTGCCAGCAGAACCGGGACAGGGTTGAACACTGAAGCTTTCTTT.

The chain couples TRBV18 to TRBJ1-5; 8 bases fit TRBD1. V trimming: 4 bases; J trimming: 3 bases; junction bases outside the gene matches: 11. Germline loops: CDR1 KGHSH, CDR2 LQKENI. The CDR3 loop spans 17 amino acids. CDR3 sequence (DNA): TGTGCCAGCTCACAAAGGAGCTGGACAGGGTTCAATCAGCCCCAGCATTTT. Residues: CASSQRSWTGFNQPQHF.

Only a few counts were recorded for this clone. CDR3 DNA sequence: TGTGCCAGCAGTGATGCGGACAGGGGACAAGAGACCCAGTACTTC. Amino acids: CASSDADRGQETQYF. The chain recombines TRBV2 with TRBJ2-5; TRBD1 agrees at 9 bases. This CDR3 is built from 15 residues. The germline CDR1 and CDR2 sequences are SNHLY and FYNNEI. J gave up 2 bases and V 3 bases, and 4 bases lay outside the gene matches.

V is TRBV19 and J is TRBJ2-3, with D perhaps matching TRBD2 (5 bases). This CDR3 is 14 amino acids long. V lost 5 bases and J 4 bases, leaving 13 bases between the germline ends. The V gene's germline CDR1 is LNHDA and CDR2 SQIVND (reference sequence). CDR3 nucleotides: TGTGCCAGTAGTGGTGGCGGGCTGGCAGATACGCAGTATTTT. It specifies CASSGGGLADTQYF.

The chain recombines TRBV14 with TRBJ2-5; D call uncertain. The CDR3 contains 13 residues. Trimming took 1 base from V and 7 from J, leaving 10 bases between them. The germline gives CDR1 SGHDN, CDR2 FVKESK. In nucleotides, the CDR3 is TGTGCCAGCAGCCAAGTTATGTCGGGGACCCAGTACTTC. It yields the protein CASSQVMSGTQYF.

The chain combines TRBV12-3 or TRBV12-4 with TRBJ1-5, with D possibly being TRBD1 (6 bases). The V and J ends lost 6 bases and 3 bases respectively, with 9 bases between them. This CDR3 has 13 residues. The CDR3 reads CASSGQLNQPQHF. CDR3 bases: TGTGCCAGCAGCGGACAGCTCAATCAGCCCCAGCATTTT.

The chain joins TRBV2 to TRBJ1-1; the D gene is possibly TRBD1 (6 bases). V was pared by 10 bases and J by 6 bases, with 18 bases between. Germline lookup yields CDR1 SNHLY and CDR2 FYNNEI. The CDR3 is 13 residues long. DNA of the CDR3: TGTGCCACCTACTGGGAGGGGGGCTCTGAAGCTTTCTTT. Its translation is CATYWEGGSEAFF.

This chain joins TRBV3-1 (or the pseudogene TRBV3-2) and TRBJ2-5; 8 positions agree with TRBD1. V was clipped by 0 bases and J by 2 bases; unmatched bases: 5. The CDR3 has 16 amino acids. Germline CDR1 reads LGHDT; CDR2 reads YNNKEL (reference sequence). CDR3 protein: CASSQDWRQGQETQYF. DNA of the CDR3: TGTGCCAGCAGCCAAGATTGGAGACAGGGGCAAGAGACCCAGTACTTC.

The V call is TRBV28, the J call TRBJ2-3; D possibly corresponds to TRBD1 (7 bases). Germline V gene sequence: CDR1 MDHEN, CDR2 SYDVKM. Trimming stripped 8 bases from V and 7 bases from J, with 16 bases between. This CDR3 is 13 amino acids long. CDR3: CASVYQGGNTQYF. CDR3 coding DNA: TGTGCCAGCGTATACCAGGGGGGCAATACGCAGTATTTT.

The chain carries TRBV6-2 or TRBV6-3 and TRBJ1-1; TRBD1 matches 7 bases. V gave up 4 bases and J gave up 4 bases; unmatched junction bases: 9. Germline values: CDR1 MNHEY, CDR2 SVGEGT. The CDR3 totals 15 residues. CDR3 sequence reads: CASSSQKGAGTEAFF. The DNA of the CDR3 is TGTGCCAGCAGTTCTCAGAAGGGGGCGGGCACTGAAGCTTTCTTT.

This clone was observed a single time. The V call is TRBV11-2, the J call TRBJ1-2, with D unresolved. Trimming cost V 1 base and J 4 bases, with 13 bases left between them. This CDR3 has 15 amino acids. In germline, CDR1 is SGHAT, CDR2 FQNNGV. The CDR3 bases are TGTGCCAGCAGCTTAGCCCCCACAGCCTTCTATGGCTACACCTTC. It yields the protein CASSLAPTAFYGYTF.

The CDR3 is CASSRGGGQQPQHF. CDR3 nucleotides: TGTGCCAGCAGCCGAGGAGGGGGCCAACAGCCCCAGCATTTT. This chain links TRBV6-2 or TRBV6-3 with TRBJ1-5, with 7 bases lining up with TRBD1. This CDR3 has 14 amino acids. Germline values: CDR1 MNHEY, CDR2 SVGEGT. V trimming: 6 bases; J trimming: 7 bases; junction bases outside the gene matches: 9.

The rearrangement links TRBV5-6 to TRBJ2-4; tentative D call: TRBD1 (5 bases). Germline V gene data show CDR1 as SGHDT and CDR2 as YYEEEE. Between the trimmed V and J ends, which lost 3 bases and 0 bases, there was a span of 13 bases. The CDR3 is made up of 16 amino acids. The CDR3 sequence is CASSYGHLVAKNIQYF. The CDR3 DNA sequence: TGTGCCAGCAGCTACGGACATTTGGTAGCCAAAAACATTCAGTACTTC.

The gene calls are TRBV11-2 and TRBJ2-5; D possibly uses TRBD1 or TRBD2 (5 bases each). Trimming shortened V by 2 bases and J by 5 bases, and 15 bases separated the two germline ends. This CDR3 spans 15 amino acids. Germline V gene sequence: CDR1 SGHAT, CDR2 FQNNGV. The DNA of the CDR3 is TGTGCCAGCAGCTTAACCCGGGACCCTCGGGAGACCCAGTACTTC. Protein product: CASSLTRDPRETQYF. The complete variable domain, with remaining parts taken from reference TRBV11-2 and TRBJ2-5, reads EAGVAQSPRYKIIEKRQSVAFWCNPISGHATLYWYQQILGQGPKLLIQFQNNGVVDDSQLPKDRFSAERLKGVDSTLKIQPAKLEDSAVYLCASSLTRDPRETQYFGPGTRLLVL.

The genes are TRBV18 and TRBJ2-2; no reliable D call. This CDR3 has 14 amino acids. CDR1 is KGHSH and CDR2 is LQKENI in the germline V gene. Trimming removed 4 bases at V and 0 bases at J, with 6 bases between. The CDR3 DNA reads TGTGCCAGCTCACTAGCACCGAACACCGGGGAGCTGTTTTTT. Translation: CASSLAPNTGELFF.

The V and J genes are TRBV24-1 and TRBJ2-1, with TRBD1 identical over 7 bases. V lost 5 bases, J lost 1 base, and 4 bases stayed unmatched. From germline, CDR1 is KGHDR and CDR2 SFDVKD. The CDR3 is made up of 15 amino acids. CDR3 coding DNA: TGTGCCACCAGTGGAGGGGGCTGGTCCTACAATGAGCAGTTCTTC. Its translation is CATSGGGWSYNEQFF.

This clone has only a few counts. The CDR3 region is CASSLTGNMETQYF. The CDR3 region has the DNA TGTGCCAGCAGTTTAACAGGGAATATGGAGACCCAGTACTTC. The chain recombines TRBV6-5 with TRBJ2-5, with a weak D call TRBD1 (6 bases). The CDR3 covers 14 residues. The V end was cut by 4 bases, the J end by 5 bases, with 14 bases between. In germline, CDR1 is MNHEY, CDR2 SVGAGI.

This CDR3 is CSVESHRVQETQYF. Here the CDR3 DNA reads TGCAGCGTTGAATCGCACAGGGTCCAAGAGACCCAGTACTTC. The J gene is TRBJ2-5, the V gene TRBV29-1; possibly TRBD1 for D (6 bases). This CDR3 is built from 14 residues. Germline V gene lookup returns CDR1 SQVTM and CDR2 ANQGSEA. The V gene lost 2 bases and the J gene lost 1 base, with 11 bases spanning the gap.

The rearrangement joins TRBV5-1 to TRBJ1-1; D is unclear. This CDR3 contains 13 residues. CDR1 and CDR2 (germline): SGHRS, YFSETQ. Trimming took 0 bases from V and 5 from J, leaving 8 bases between them. The CDR3: CASSLVSATEAFF. The CDR3 region has the DNA TGCGCCAGCAGCTTGGTATCGGCGACTGAAGCTTTCTTT.

The rearrangement joins TRBV30 to TRBJ1-5, with D maybe TRBD1 (5 bases). The germline V gene has CDR1 GTSNPN and CDR2 SVGIG (reference sequence). V dropped 5 bases and J dropped 1 base, with 9 bases sitting between them. The CDR3 is made up of 13 amino acids. As DNA, the CDR3 is TGTGCCTGGGGCCGGGGGAGCAATCAGCCCCAGCATTTT. Translation gives CAWGRGSNQPQHF.

The chain couples TRBV6-1 to TRBJ2-6, with D tentatively TRBD1 (6 bases). The CDR3 is made up of 16 amino acids. CDR1 is MNHNS and CDR2 is SASEGT in the germline V gene. Trimming stripped 4 bases from V and 0 bases from J, with 10 bases between. The CDR3 is CASSVQGGSGANVLTF. CDR3 nucleotide sequence: TGTGCCAGCAGTGTCCAAGGGGGCTCTGGGGCCAACGTCCTGACTTTC.

The chain combines TRBV28 with TRBJ2-1, with 11 bases identical to TRBD1. Looked up from germline, CDR1 is MDHEN and CDR2 is SYDVKM. The V and J ends lost 5 bases and 8 bases, in that order; junction bases with no gene match: 8. The CDR3 is 15 residues long. DNA of the CDR3: TGTGCCAGCAGTCCCGGACAGGGGGCGCGCGATGAGCAGTTCTTC. It is translated as CASSPGQGARDEQFF.

V usage is TRBV4-3 and J usage is TRBJ1-4, with D unresolved. Germline CDR1 is LGHNA and CDR2 is YSLEER. The CDR3 spans 14 residues. The V and J ends lost 4 bases and 3 bases respectively, with 9 bases between them. CDR3 nucleotides: TGCGCCAGCAGCCCCCGGGAGTCTAATGAAAAACTGTTTTTT. It is translated as CASSPRESNEKLFF.

The chain links TRBV2 to TRBJ2-7, with 8 bases aligning to TRBD1. The germline gives CDR1 SNHLY, CDR2 FYNNEI. After removal of 6 bases from V and 6 bases from J, the junction contained 4 bases not matched to a gene. The CDR3 runs 12 residues. The CDR3 coding sequence is TGTGCCAGCAGCCGACAGGGGATCGAGCAGTACTTC. It codes for CASSRQGIEQYF. The entire variable domain, with the rest obtained from reference TRBV2 and TRBJ2-7, is as follows: EPEVTQTPSHQVTQMGQEVILRCVPISNHLYFYWYRQILGQKVEFLVSFYNNEISEKSEIFDDQFSVERPDGSNFTLKIRSTKLEDSAMYFCASSRQGIEQYFGPGTRLTVT.

V and J are TRBV7-9 and TRBJ2-3; no clear D. Trimming took 1 base from V and 8 from J, leaving 13 bases between them. The CDR3 contains 14 residues. Germline CDR1 reads SEHNR; CDR2 reads FQNEAQ (reference sequence). CDR3 in DNA: TGTGCCAGCAGCTTAGGCAGGACCCAAAGTACGCAGTATTTT. Its translation: CASSLGRTQSTQYF.

This sequence joins TRBV5-1 and TRBJ2-7, with D perhaps matching TRBD1 or TRBD2 (5 bases each). The germline V gene has CDR1 SGHRS and CDR2 YFSETQ. Trimming took off 1 base at V and 0 bases at J, with 20 bases between the two ends. The length of the CDR3 is 18 residues. The CDR3 DNA reads TGCGCCAGCAGCTTGTTTGGGGGTCGGGCAGGGAGCTCCTACGAGCAGTACTTC. Protein sequence: CASSLFGGRAGSSYEQYF.

The chain links TRBV28 to TRBJ2-1; 9 positions match TRBD2. CDR1 and CDR2 (germline): MDHEN, SYDVKM. Trimming cost V 0 bases and J 3 bases; bases outside gene matches: 0. The CDR3 runs 15 residues. The CDR3 sequence: CASSLWTSGYNEQFF. Here the CDR3 DNA reads TGTGCCAGCAGTTTATGGACTAGCGGCTACAATGAGCAGTTCTTC.

This clone was counted a few times. The V and J genes are TRBV28 and TRBJ1-4; D not resolved. Between the trimmed V and J ends, which lost 5 bases and 0 bases, there was a span of 19 bases. The CDR3 is made up of 18 amino acids. Germline CDR1 MDHEN, CDR2 SYDVKM. DNA of the CDR3: TGTGCCAGCAGTCCCCTCCCCCTCGTTGAAACAACTAATGAAAAACTGTTTTTT. Its protein is CASSPLPLVETTNEKLFF.

The chain is built from TRBV6-6 and TRBJ2-1; 7 nucleotides agree with TRBD2. Germline loops: CDR1 MNHNY, CDR2 SVGAGI (reference sequence). The CDR3 has 15 amino acids. The V gene end was trimmed by 5 bases and the J gene end by 4 bases; junction bases not matched to a gene: 8. The CDR3 region has the DNA TGTGCCAGCAGTCCCGTTAGTAGCGGGTACAATGAGCAGTTCTTC. It yields the protein CASSPVSSGYNEQFF.

The genes are TRBV28 and TRBJ2-3; D is perhaps TRBD1 (6 bases). The ends were cut back, 5 bases at V and 4 bases at J, with 19 bases in the middle. The germline CDR1 and CDR2 sequences are MDHEN and SYDVKM. The CDR3 runs 16 residues. The chain's CDR3 is CASSTRTARGADTQYF. In nucleotides, the CDR3 is TGTGCCAGCAGTACACGGACAGCGAGAGGGGCAGATACGCAGTATTTT.

The rearrangement links TRBV5-1 to TRBJ1-1; the D is unclear. Deletions cut 0 bases from V and 5 bases from J, with 11 bases between. The CDR3 contains 14 residues. The germline V gene has CDR1 SGHRS and CDR2 YFSETQ. The CDR3 protein is CASSLVGGQTEAFF. CDR3 nucleotides: TGCGCCAGCAGCTTGGTCGGCGGGCAGACTGAAGCTTTCTTT.

This chain links TRBV28 with TRBJ1-5; the match to TRBD1 covers 8 bases. The CDR3 loop spans 13 amino acids. The ends lost 10 bases at V and 5 bases at J; junction bases unmatched: 7. Germline V lookup: CDR1 MDHEN, CDR2 SYDVKM. CDR3 bases: TGTGCCATCGAGACAGGGGCCTATCAGCCCCAGCATTTT. Translation gives CAIETGAYQPQHF. Full variable domain (remainder filled in from reference TRBV28 and TRBJ1-5): DVKVTQSSRYLVKRTGEKVFLECVQDMDHENMFWYRQDPGLGLRLIYFSYDVKMKEKGDIPEGYSVSREKKERFSLILESASTNQTSMYLCAIETGAYQPQHFGDGTRLSIL.